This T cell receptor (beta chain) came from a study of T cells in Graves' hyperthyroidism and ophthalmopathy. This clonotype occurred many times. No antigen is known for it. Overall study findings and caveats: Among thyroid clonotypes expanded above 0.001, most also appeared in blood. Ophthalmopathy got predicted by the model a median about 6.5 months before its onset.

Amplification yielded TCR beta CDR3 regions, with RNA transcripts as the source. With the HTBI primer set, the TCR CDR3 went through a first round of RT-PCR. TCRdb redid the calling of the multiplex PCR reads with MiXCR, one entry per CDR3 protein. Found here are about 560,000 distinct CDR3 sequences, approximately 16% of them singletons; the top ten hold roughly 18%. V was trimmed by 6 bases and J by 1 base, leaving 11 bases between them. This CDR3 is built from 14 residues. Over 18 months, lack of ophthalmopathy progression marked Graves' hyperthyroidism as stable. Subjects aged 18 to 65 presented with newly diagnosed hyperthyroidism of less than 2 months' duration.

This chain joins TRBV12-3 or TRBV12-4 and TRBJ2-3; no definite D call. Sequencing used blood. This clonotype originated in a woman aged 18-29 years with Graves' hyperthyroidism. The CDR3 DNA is TGTGCCAGCAGCCAACGTCAGGGCACAGATACGCAGTATTTT. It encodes CASSQRQGTDTQYF.